The rows below give T cell receptor beta chains drawn from one sample of a study of T cell repertoires in cytomegalovirus infection. TCRdb re-derived calls from the reads in MiXCR, one entry per CDR3 protein. Of hundreds of thousands of distinct CDR3 sequences listed, approximately 22% were seen once; the top ten hold 15% to 20%. The sequenced material came from CD8+ T cells from PBMCs. Receptors were obtained from a human donor in good health (CMV status not recorded). Some clones in this sample may be carry-over from other donors' samples. CDR3s include the opening cysteine and the closing phenylalanine or tryptophan. The D gene is left open where the match is weak. Clone size is stated in some rows and not others, as once, few, many or a class when expanded.

d_gene	abundance	v_gene	j_gene	CDR3aa	CDR3nt
TRBD2	NA	TRBV20-1	TRBJ2-1	CSASPPGLAVYNEQFF	TGCAGTGCTAGCCCACCGGGACTAGCGGTTTACAATGAGCAGTTCTTC
NA	NA	TRBV27	TRBJ2-7	CASSLGGGRSYEQYF	TGTGCCAGCAGTCTAGGAGGGGGACGATCCTACGAGCAGTACTTC
TRBD1	few	TRBV27	TRBJ2-3	CASSLSTQGARTDTQYF	TGTGCCAGCAGTTTATCTACCCAGGGGGCGCGTACAGATACGCAGTATTTT
NA	NA	TRBV15	TRBJ1-4	CATSRTATNEKLFF	TGTGCCACCAGCCGCACGGCAACTAATGAAAAACTGTTTTTT
NA	NA	TRBV20-1	TRBJ2-2	CSAYREPGELFF	TGCAGTGCTTACAGGGAACCCGGGGAGCTGTTTTTT
TRBD1	NA	TRBV5-4	TRBJ2-7	CASSARDRSYEQYF	TGTGCCAGCAGCGCCCGGGACAGAAGCTACGAGCAGTACTTC
NA	NA	TRBV28	TRBJ1-1	CASSPPGIMNTEAFF	TGTGCCAGCAGTCCACCCGGGATCATGAACACTGAAGCTTTCTTT
TRBD1	few	TRBV6-6	TRBJ1-1	CASSYSPGQGNTEAFF	TGTGCCAGCAGTTACTCACCGGGACAGGGGAACACTGAAGCTTTCTTT
NA	NA	TRBV20-1	TRBJ2-3	CSAHLYETDTQYF	TGCAGTGCCCATTTGTACGAGACAGATACGCAGTATTTT
NA	few	TRBV9	TRBJ2-3	CASSVEGQRAQYF	TGTGCCAGCAGCGTAGAGGGGCAGAGGGCGCAGTATTTT
NA	NA	TRBV28	TRBJ1-1	CASSSAPALGAFF	TGTGCCAGCAGTTCCGCGCCAGCCTTGGGAGCTTTCTTT
NA	many	TRBV7-2	TRBJ2-2	CASTPGPGELFF	TGTGCCAGCACTCCTGGTCCCGGGGAGCTGTTTTTT
NA	few	TRBV6-6	TRBJ2-7	CASTKGLLSYEQYF	TGTGCCAGCACCAAGGGGCTTCTCTCCTACGAGCAGTACTTC
NA	NA	TRBV6-8	TRBJ2-2	CASSYRRVGGELFF	TGTGCCAGCAGTTACCGCAGGGTTGGCGGGGAGCTGTTTTTT
TRBD1	few	TRBV2	TRBJ2-7	CASSEGRGGAGHYEQYF	TGTGCCAGCAGTGAAGGTCGAGGGGGCGCCGGTCACTACGAGCAGTACTTC
TRBD1	few	TRBV19	TRBJ1-5	CASSRPTGTGEFRGVQPQHF	TGTGCCAGTAGTCGACCCACGGGGACAGGGGAATTCCGTGGAGTTCAGCCCCAGCATTTT
NA	NA	TRBV4-2	TRBJ2-7	CASSQEAGGGTYEQYF	TGTGCCAGCAGCCAAGAGGCCGGCGGGGGCACCTACGAGCAGTACTTC
NA	NA	TRBV5-6	TRBJ2-2	CASSLKGDYSNTGELFF	TGTGCCAGCAGCTTGAAGGGGGACTACTCGAACACCGGGGAGCTGTTTTTT
TRBD1	NA	TRBV24-1	TRBJ1-2	CATSGDRSYGYTF	TGTGCCACCAGTGGGGACAGAAGCTATGGCTACACCTTC
NA	NA	TRBV4-3	TRBJ1-3	CASSQGPGVRGGDSGNTIYF	TGCGCCAGCAGCCAAGGACCGGGAGTGCGGGGTGGAGATTCTGGAAACACCATATATTTT
TRBD1	NA	TRBV20-1	TRBJ1-5	CSATDRGLGQPQHF	TGCAGTGCAACGGACAGGGGCTTGGGTCAGCCCCAGCATTTT
TRBD2	few	TRBV20-1	TRBJ2-3	CSARISGGLSTDTQYF	TGCAGTGCTAGGATTAGCGGGGGATTGAGCACAGATACGCAGTATTTT
NA	many	TRBV28	TRBJ2-3	CASSLLMAGARFGSTDTQYF	TGTGCCAGCAGTTTATTAATGGCGGGGGCCCGGTTTGGAAGCACAGATACGCAGTATTTT
NA	NA	TRBV28	TRBJ2-3	CASSLLGGTKWDTQYF	TGTGCCAGCAGTCTTCTTGGGGGGACGAAATGGGATACGCAGTATTTT
NA	once	TRBV25-1	TRBJ2-1	CASSRLGEQFF	TGTGCCAGCAGTAGACTTGGTGAGCAGTTCTTC
NA	many	TRBV12-3/TRBV12-4	TRBJ1-4	CASSPPPHMWANEKLFF	TGTGCCAGCAGTCCGCCCCCCCACATGTGGGCTAATGAAAAACTGTTTTTT
TRBD2	NA	TRBV28	TRBJ2-3	CASSLFITSVGEDTQYF	TGTGCCAGCAGTTTATTTATCACTAGCGTGGGGGAAGATACGCAGTATTTT
TRBD1	NA	TRBV12-3/TRBV12-4	TRBJ1-5	CASRLTGGEEPQHF	TGTGCCAGCAGGCTGACAGGGGGCGAGGAGCCCCAGCATTTT
NA	many	TRBV7-3	TRBJ2-1	CASSLTARDYNEQFF	TGTGCCAGCAGCTTAACGGCTAGGGACTACAATGAGCAGTTCTTC
NA	few	TRBV28	TRBJ1-6	CASSLVGDSPLHF	TGTGCCAGCAGTTTAGTAGGGGATTCACCCCTCCACTTT
NA	few	TRBV5-6	TRBJ2-7	CASSLGAGSYEQYF	TGTGCCAGCAGTTTGGGGGCAGGGTCCTACGAGCAGTACTTC
NA	few	TRBV29-1	TRBJ1-1	CSVGEQGLNTEAFF	TGCAGCGTTGGAGAACAGGGACTGAACACTGAAGCTTTCTTT
NA	few	TRBV19	TRBJ2-1	CATRGVGDNEQFF	TGTGCTACAAGGGGGGTTGGGGACAATGAGCAGTTCTTC
NA	few	TRBV25-1	TRBJ1-5	CASSESGQGIWQPQHF	TGTGCCAGCAGTGAGTCTGGGCAGGGGATTTGGCAGCCCCAGCATTTT
NA	NA	TRBV5-6	TRBJ2-7	CASSLALEGYEQYF	TGTGCCAGCAGCTTGGCCTTGGAGGGCTACGAGCAGTACTTC
NA	few	TRBV6-1	TRBJ2-5	CASSEALPNTYRDQETQYF	TGTGCCAGCAGTGAAGCGCTTCCCAATACCTACAGAGACCAAGAGACCCAGTACTTC
NA	NA	TRBV28	TRBJ2-5	CASRPSPQETQYF	TGTGCCAGCAGACCAAGCCCGCAAGAGACCCAGTACTTC
NA	NA	TRBV2	TRBJ2-7	CATTRSTSYEQYF	TGTGCCACCACTCGGAGCACCTCCTACGAGCAGTACTTC
NA	NA	TRBV7-9	TRBJ2-1	CALWRSRGGGNEQFF	TGTGCCCTCTGGAGGTCAAGGGGGGGCGGGAATGAGCAGTTCTTC
NA	once	TRBV5-6	TRBJ2-7	CASSSGLGVQGEQYF	TGTGCCAGCAGCTCCGGACTGGGGGTCCAAGGCGAGCAGTACTTC
NA	NA	TRBV20-1	TRBJ2-7	CSARVGQGSYEQYF	TGCAGTGCTAGGGTAGGACAAGGCAGCTACGAGCAGTACTTC
TRBD1	few	TRBV28	TRBJ1-1	CASSLTGGGPEAFF	TGTGCCAGCAGTTTAACAGGGGGCGGCCCTGAAGCTTTCTTT
NA	few	TRBV28	TRBJ1-2	CASSFFRDSTYGYTF	TGTGCCAGCAGTTTCTTCCGGGATAGTACCTATGGCTACACCTTC
NA	NA	TRBV14	TRBJ2-3	CASSQEEMVGTDTQYF	TGTGCCAGCAGCCAAGAGGAGATGGTGGGCACAGATACGCAGTATTTT
NA	NA	TRBV7-6	TRBJ1-1	CASSSSDGGNTEAFF	TGTGCCAGCAGCTCCTCGGACGGGGGAAACACTGAAGCTTTCTTT
NA	NA	TRBV3-1	TRBJ1-5	CASSQDPIYSNQPQHF	TGTGCCAGCAGCCAAGATCCCATCTATAGCAATCAGCCCCAGCATTTT
NA	many	TRBV7-2	TRBJ2-5	CASSLAGGRTQYF	TGTGCCAGCAGCTTAGCGGGGGGTAGGACCCAGTACTTC
NA	many	TRBV7-2	TRBJ2-1	CASSLGAVSYNEQFF	TGTGCCAGCAGCTTAGGGGCGGTCTCCTACAATGAGCAGTTCTTC
NA	many	TRBV7-2	TRBJ1-5	CASSLRGVRPGEPQHF	TGTGCCAGCAGCCTAAGGGGTGTCCGACCGGGGGAGCCCCAGCATTTT
TRBD2	NA	TRBV29-1	TRBJ2-1	CSVQNQGLANEQFF	TGCAGCGTTCAAAACCAGGGACTAGCCAATGAGCAGTTCTTC